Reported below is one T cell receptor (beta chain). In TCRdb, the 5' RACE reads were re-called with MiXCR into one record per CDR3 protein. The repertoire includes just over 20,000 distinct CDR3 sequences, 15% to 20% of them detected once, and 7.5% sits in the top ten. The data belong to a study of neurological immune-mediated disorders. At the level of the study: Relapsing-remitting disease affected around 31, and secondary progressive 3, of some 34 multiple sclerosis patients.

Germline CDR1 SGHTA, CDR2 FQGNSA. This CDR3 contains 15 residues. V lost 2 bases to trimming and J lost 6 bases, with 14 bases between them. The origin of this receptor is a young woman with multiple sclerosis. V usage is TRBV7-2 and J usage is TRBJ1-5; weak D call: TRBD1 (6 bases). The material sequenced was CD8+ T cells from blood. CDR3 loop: CASSLFDGGGQPQHF. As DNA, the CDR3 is TGTGCCAGCAGCTTATTTGACGGAGGGGGTCAGCCCCAGCATTTT.